The 16 T cell receptor beta chains given below trace back to one sample, sequenced in a study of blood T cells in healthy people across ages. A second PCR, run for about 6 to 11 cycles, used a sample-barcoded 5' primer plus a J-beta primer mix. TCRdb used MiXCR to reprocess the 5' RACE reads, holding one entry per CDR3 protein. The repertoire has about 1.4 million distinct CDR3 sequences, approximately 59% of them found once; the top ten carry 6.5% to 8.5%. Sequences were obtained from blood. The receptors shown here come from a man aged 18 to 29 in good health.

The chain carries TRBV15 and TRBJ1-2, with D maybe TRBD1 (5 bases). This CDR3 has 15 residues. Germline loops: CDR1 LNHNV, CDR2 YYDKDF (reference sequence). Trimming took off 0 bases at V and 6 bases at J, with 14 bases between the two ends. CDR3 DNA: TGTGCCACCAGCAGAGACCTAAGCAGGGAAAATGGCTACACCTTC. Protein sequence: CATSRDLSRENGYTF.

The chain combines TRBV28 with TRBJ2-5, with 9 bases lining up with TRBD2. The V segment lost 6 bases and the J segment 5 bases; nucleotides outside the gene matches: 4. CDR3 length: 13 amino acids. Germline CDR1 MDHEN, CDR2 SYDVKM. The CDR3 region has the DNA TGTGCCAGCAGGCGGGGGGGCGAGGAGACCCAGTACTTC. Translation: CASRRGGEETQYF. Based on the CDR3 plus reference TRBV28 and TRBJ2-5, the full variable domain is DVKVTQSSRYLVKRTGEKVFLECVQDMDHENMFWYRQDPGLGLRLIYFSYDVKMKEKGDIPEGYSVSREKKERFSLILESASTNQTSMYLCASRRGGEETQYFGPGTRLLVL.

This clonotype was detected only a few times. V and J are TRBV5-1 and TRBJ2-2, with 10 bases fitting TRBD2. Germline values: CDR1 SGHRS, CDR2 YFSETQ. Unmatched junction bases numbered 9, after V lost 4 bases and J lost 6 bases. The CDR3 spans 16 residues. The CDR3 nucleotides read TGCGCCAGCAGCCCCAGACTAGCGGGCCGGTCCGGGGAGCTGTTTTTT. It yields the protein CASSPRLAGRSGELFF.

This chain joins TRBV15 and TRBJ2-5; the D call may be TRBD1 or TRBD2 (5 bases each). V lost 0 bases and J lost 11, with 16 bases in between. Per the germline V gene, CDR1 is LNHNV and CDR2 is YYDKDF (reference sequence). The CDR3 contains 14 residues. In DNA, the CDR3 is TGTGCCACCAGCAGAGAGTGGAGGATGGGGGAGCAGTACTTC. Protein sequence: CATSREWRMGEQYF.

The chain employs TRBV20-1 and TRBJ2-3, with 7 bases fitting TRBD2. Germline assignment: CDR1 DFQATT and CDR2 SNEGSKA (reference sequence). Trimming removed 3 bases from V and 2 bases from J; junction bases left unmatched: 8. The length of the CDR3 is 15 residues. The DNA for the CDR3 is TGCAGTGCTAGCGCGCCGGGACTACCCACAGATACGCAGTATTTT. As protein: CSASAPGLPTDTQYF.

The CDR3 DNA reads TGTGCCAGCAGTCCCGGACAGGGGGCAAGCGAGCAGTACTTC. As protein: CASSPGQGASEQYF. The rearrangement uses TRBV6-6 and TRBJ2-4, with 11 bases matching TRBD1. The J call may be faulty, since TRBJ2-7 better matches the DNA end. Germline V gene lookup returns CDR1 MNHNY and CDR2 SVGAGI (reference sequence). The CDR3 has 14 amino acids.

The chain employs TRBV20-1 and TRBJ1-5; D is perhaps TRBD1 (5 bases). The CDR3 has 14 residues. In germline, CDR1 is DFQATT, CDR2 SNEGSKA (reference sequence). Trimming removed 3 bases at V and 5 bases at J, with 14 bases between. The CDR3 DNA reads as TGCAGTGCTAGTGGCCCGAGGGGCTATCAGCCCCAGCATTTT. Protein: CSASGPRGYQPQHF.

This clonotype was found once. The chain uses TRBV29-1 and TRBJ2-3; D not resolved. The CDR3 extends over 13 amino acids. The ends were cut back, 3 bases at V and 2 bases at J, with 9 bases in the middle. Germline-derived CDR1 and CDR2 are SQVTM and ANQGSEA. In nucleotides, the CDR3 is TGCAGCGTTGACTATGGGCACACAGATACGCAGTATTTT. Its protein is CSVDYGHTDTQYF.

This clonotype was seen only a few times. V and J are TRBV3-1 and TRBJ1-1; D unclear. Germline lookup yields CDR1 LGHDT and CDR2 YNNKEL (reference sequence). Trimming removed 8 bases from V and 3 bases from J, with 13 bases in between. This CDR3 contains 13 residues. The CDR3 is CASSDQEDTEAFF. CDR3 bases: TGTGCCAGCTCGGACCAGGAAGACACTGAAGCTTTCTTT.

The gene calls are TRBV27 and TRBJ2-3, with D perhaps being TRBD1 or TRBD2 (6 bases each). The V gene lost 6 bases and the J gene lost 4 bases, with 14 bases spanning the gap. CDR3 size: 14 residues. Germline V gene data show CDR1 as MNHEY and CDR2 as SMNVEV (reference sequence). The DNA for the CDR3 is TGTGCCAGCAGCTCTATCGGGGGCGCAGATACGCAGTATTTT. Amino acids: CASSSIGGADTQYF.

This chain uses TRBV27 with TRBJ2-3; D assignment may be TRBD1 or TRBD2 (5 bases each). This CDR3 spans 16 amino acids. Germline loops: CDR1 MNHEY, CDR2 SMNVEV (reference sequence). Trimming took off 5 bases at V and 4 bases at J, with 19 bases between the two ends. The CDR3: CASSLGDPRAADTQYF. CDR3 bases: TGTGCCAGCAGTCTGGGGGATCCTCGGGCGGCAGATACGCAGTATTTT.

The chain carries TRBV3-1 and TRBJ2-5; no definite D call. The CDR3 sequence is 15 residues long. The V gene's germline CDR1 is LGHDT and CDR2 YNNKEL (reference sequence). The V end was cut by 0 bases, the J end by 5 bases, with 13 bases between. Here the CDR3 reads CASSQDPDPLETQYF. CDR3 nucleotides: TGTGCCAGCAGCCAAGATCCAGACCCCTTGGAGACCCAGTACTTC.

The CDR3 DNA follows: TGTGCCAGCAGCGTAGGAGGACTACCCGATGAGCAGTTCTTC. It translates to CASSVGGLPDEQFF. This rearrangement joins TRBV9 to TRBJ2-1; possibly TRBD2 for D (6 bases). The CDR3 covers 14 residues. Trimming cost V 0 bases and J 8 bases, with 12 bases left between them. Germline CDR1 and CDR2: SGDLS and YYNGEE.

The table lists this clonotype with a few counts. The rearrangement links TRBV6-2 or TRBV6-3 to TRBJ2-1; D is unclear. Between the trimmed V and J ends, which lost 5 bases and 10 bases, there was a span of 12 bases. Germline-derived CDR1 and CDR2 are MNHEY and SVGEGT. The CDR3 sequence is 12 residues long. CDR3 nucleotides: TGTGCCAGCAGTGACCTATCAGGAGAGCAGTTCTTC. Its protein product is CASSDLSGEQFF.

The chain carries TRBV7-2 and TRBJ2-7; D gene ambiguous. Trimming cost V 4 bases and J 2 bases, with 12 bases left between them. Germline V CDR1 and CDR2: SGHTA, FQGNSA. The CDR3 extends over 14 amino acids. The CDR3 region is CASSSSGSPYEQYF. CDR3 sequence (DNA): TGTGCCAGCAGCTCATCCGGCTCACCCTACGAGCAGTACTTC.

The chain links TRBV10-3 to TRBJ2-3, with D unclear. Germline CDR1 reads ENHRY; CDR2 reads SYGVKD. CDR3 length: 12 amino acids. V lost 0 bases and J lost 7, with 5 bases in between. DNA of the CDR3: TGTGCCATCAGTGAGTCGATTAATACGCAGTATTTT. As protein: CAISESINTQYF.